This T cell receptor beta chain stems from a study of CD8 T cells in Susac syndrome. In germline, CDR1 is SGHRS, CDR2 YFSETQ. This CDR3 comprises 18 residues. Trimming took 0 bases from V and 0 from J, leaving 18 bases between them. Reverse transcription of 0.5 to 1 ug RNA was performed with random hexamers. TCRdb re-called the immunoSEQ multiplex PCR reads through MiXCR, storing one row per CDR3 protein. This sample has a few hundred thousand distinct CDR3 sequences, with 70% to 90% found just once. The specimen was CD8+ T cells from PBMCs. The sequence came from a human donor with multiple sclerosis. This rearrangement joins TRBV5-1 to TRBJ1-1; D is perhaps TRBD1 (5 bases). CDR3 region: CASSLVGRVGKMNTEAFF. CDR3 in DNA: TGCGCCAGCAGCTTGGTCGGCAGGGTGGGAAAAATGAACACTGAAGCTTTCTTT.